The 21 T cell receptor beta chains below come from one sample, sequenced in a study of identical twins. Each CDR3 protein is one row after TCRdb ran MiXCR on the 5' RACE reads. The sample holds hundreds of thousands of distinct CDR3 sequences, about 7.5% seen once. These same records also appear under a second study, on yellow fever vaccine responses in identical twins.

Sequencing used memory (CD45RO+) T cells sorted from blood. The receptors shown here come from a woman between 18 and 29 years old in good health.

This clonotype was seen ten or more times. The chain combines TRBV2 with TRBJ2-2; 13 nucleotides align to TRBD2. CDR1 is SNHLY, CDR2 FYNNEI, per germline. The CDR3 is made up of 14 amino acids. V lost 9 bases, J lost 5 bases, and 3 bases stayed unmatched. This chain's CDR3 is CARRTSGSTGELFF. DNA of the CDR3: TGTGCCAGACGGACTAGCGGGAGTACCGGGGAGCTGTTTTTT.

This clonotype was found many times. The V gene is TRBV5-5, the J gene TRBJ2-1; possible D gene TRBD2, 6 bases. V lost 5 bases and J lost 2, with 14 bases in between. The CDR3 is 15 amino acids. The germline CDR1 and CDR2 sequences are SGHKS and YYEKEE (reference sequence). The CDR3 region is CASRLGLITYNEQFF. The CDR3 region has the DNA TGTGCCAGCAGGTTAGGACTAATAACCTACAATGAGCAGTTCTTC. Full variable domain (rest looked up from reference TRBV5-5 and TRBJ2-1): DAGVTQSPTHLIKTRGQQVTLRCSPISGHKSVSWYQQVLGQGPQFIFQYYEKEERGRGNFPDRFSARQFPNYSSELNVNALLLGDSALYLCASRLGLITYNEQFFGPGTRLTVL.

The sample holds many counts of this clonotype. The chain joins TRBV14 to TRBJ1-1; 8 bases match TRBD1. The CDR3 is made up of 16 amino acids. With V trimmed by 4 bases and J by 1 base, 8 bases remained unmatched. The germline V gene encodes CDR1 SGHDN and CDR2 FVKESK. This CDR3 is CASSLRQGTGNTEAFF. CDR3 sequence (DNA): TGTGCCAGCAGCCTACGACAGGGGACAGGGAACACTGAAGCTTTCTTT.

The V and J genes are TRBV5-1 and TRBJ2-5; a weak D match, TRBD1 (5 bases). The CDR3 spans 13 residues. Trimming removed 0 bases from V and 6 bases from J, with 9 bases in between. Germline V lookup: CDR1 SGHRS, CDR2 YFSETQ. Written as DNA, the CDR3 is TGCGCCAGCAGCTTGGTTGGGGCACAGACCCAGTACTTC. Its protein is CASSLVGAQTQYF.

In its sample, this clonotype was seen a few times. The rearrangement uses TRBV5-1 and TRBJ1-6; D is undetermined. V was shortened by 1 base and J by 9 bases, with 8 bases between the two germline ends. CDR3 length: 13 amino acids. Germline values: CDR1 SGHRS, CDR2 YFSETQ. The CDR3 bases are TGCGCCAGCAGCTTGCGTCTACTTTCACCCCTCCACTTT. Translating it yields CASSLRLLSPLHF.

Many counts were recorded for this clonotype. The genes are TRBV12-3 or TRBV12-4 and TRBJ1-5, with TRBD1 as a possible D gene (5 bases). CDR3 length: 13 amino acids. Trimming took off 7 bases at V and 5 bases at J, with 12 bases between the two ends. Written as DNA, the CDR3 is TGTGCCAGCACCAGGGACCAGGATCAGCCCCAGCATTTT. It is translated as CASTRDQDQPQHF.

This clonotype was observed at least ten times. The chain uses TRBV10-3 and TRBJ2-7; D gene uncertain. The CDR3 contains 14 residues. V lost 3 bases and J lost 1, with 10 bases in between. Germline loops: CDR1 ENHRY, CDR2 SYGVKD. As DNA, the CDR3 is TGTGCCATCAGTGAACGGGCCGCATCCTACGAGCAGTACTTC. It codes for CAISERAASYEQYF.

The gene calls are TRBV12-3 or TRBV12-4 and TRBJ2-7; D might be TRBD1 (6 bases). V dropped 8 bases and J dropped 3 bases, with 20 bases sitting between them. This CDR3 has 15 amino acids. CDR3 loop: CASRERARGDYEQYF. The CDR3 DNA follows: TGTGCCAGCCGGGAACGAGCCAGGGGTGACTACGAGCAGTACTTC.

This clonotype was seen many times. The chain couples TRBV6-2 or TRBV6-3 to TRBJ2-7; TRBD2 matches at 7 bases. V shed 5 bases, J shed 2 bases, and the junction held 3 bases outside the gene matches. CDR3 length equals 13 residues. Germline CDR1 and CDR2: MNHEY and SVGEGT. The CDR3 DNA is TGTGCCAGCAGTCTAGCGGAGGCCTACGAGCAGTACTTC. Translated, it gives CASSLAEAYEQYF.

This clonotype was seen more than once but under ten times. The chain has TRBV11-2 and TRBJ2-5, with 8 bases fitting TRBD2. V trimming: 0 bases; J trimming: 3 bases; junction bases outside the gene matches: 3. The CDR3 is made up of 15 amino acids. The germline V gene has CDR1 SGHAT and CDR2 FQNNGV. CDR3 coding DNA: TGTGCCAGCAGCTTAGAAGCGGGGGTGGAAGAGACCCAGTACTTC. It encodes CASSLEAGVEETQYF.

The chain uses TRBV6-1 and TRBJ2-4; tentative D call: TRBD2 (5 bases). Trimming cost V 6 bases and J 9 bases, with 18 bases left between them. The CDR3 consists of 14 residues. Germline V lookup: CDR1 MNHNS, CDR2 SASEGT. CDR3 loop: CASREDPFEGIQYF. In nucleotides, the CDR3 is TGTGCCAGCAGGGAGGACCCCTTCGAGGGCATTCAGTACTTC.

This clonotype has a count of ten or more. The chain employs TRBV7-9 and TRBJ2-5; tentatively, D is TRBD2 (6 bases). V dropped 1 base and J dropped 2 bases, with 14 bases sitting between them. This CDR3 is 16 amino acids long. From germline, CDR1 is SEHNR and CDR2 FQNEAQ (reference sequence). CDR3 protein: CASSLDAGNFQETQYF. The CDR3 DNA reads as TGTGCCAGCAGCTTAGATGCGGGAAACTTTCAAGAGACCCAGTACTTC.

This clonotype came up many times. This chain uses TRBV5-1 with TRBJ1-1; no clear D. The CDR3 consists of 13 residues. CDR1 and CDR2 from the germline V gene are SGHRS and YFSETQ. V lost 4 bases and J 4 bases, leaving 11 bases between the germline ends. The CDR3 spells CASSNYWGTEAFF. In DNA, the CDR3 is TGCGCCAGCAGCAACTACTGGGGCACTGAAGCTTTCTTT.

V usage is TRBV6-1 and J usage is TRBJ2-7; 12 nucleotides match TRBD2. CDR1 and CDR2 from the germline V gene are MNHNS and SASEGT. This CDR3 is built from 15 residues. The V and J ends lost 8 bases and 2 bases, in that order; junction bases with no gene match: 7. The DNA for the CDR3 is TGTGCCAGCTACCCTAGCGGGAGGGTCACCTACGAGCAGTACTTC. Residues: CASYPSGRVTYEQYF.

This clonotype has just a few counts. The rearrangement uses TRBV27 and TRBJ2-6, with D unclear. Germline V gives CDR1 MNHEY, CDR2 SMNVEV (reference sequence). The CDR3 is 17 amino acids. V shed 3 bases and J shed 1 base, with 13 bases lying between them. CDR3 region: CASSFTPSFSGANVLTF. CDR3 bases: TGTGCCAGCAGTTTCACCCCCTCCTTTTCTGGGGCCAACGTCCTGACTTTC. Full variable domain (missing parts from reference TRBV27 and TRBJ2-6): EAQVTQNPRYLITVTGKKLTVTCSQNMNHEYMSWYRQDPGLGLRQIYYSMNVEVTDKGDVPEGYKVSRKEKRNFPLILESPSPNQTSLYFCASSFTPSFSGANVLTFGAGSRLTVL.

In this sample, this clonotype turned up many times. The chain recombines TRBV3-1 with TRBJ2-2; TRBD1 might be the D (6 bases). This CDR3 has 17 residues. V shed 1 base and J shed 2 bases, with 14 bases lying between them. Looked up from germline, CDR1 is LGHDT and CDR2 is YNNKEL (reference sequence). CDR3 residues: CASSQVLFGTNTGELFF. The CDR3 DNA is TGTGCCAGCAGCCAAGTGTTATTCGGGACAAACACCGGGGAGCTGTTTTTT.

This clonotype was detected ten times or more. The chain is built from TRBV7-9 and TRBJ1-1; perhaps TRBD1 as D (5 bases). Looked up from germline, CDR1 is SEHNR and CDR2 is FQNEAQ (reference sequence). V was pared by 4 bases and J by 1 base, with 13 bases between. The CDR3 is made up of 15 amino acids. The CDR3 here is CASSSRTGWNTEAFF. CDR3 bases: TGTGCCAGCAGCTCACGCACAGGATGGAACACTGAAGCTTTCTTT.

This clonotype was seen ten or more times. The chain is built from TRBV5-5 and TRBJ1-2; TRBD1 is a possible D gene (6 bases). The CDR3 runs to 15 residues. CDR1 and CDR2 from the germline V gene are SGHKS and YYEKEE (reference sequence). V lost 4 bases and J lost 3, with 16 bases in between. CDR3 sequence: CASSPGQSFYYGYTF. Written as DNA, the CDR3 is TGTGCCAGCAGCCCAGGACAGTCCTTCTACTATGGCTACACCTTC.

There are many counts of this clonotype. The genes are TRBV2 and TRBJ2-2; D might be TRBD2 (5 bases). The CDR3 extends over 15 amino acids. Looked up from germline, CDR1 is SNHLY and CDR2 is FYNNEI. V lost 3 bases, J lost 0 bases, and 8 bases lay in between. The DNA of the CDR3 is TGTGCCAGCAGTGAGGACTTTACGAACACCGGGGAGCTGTTTTTT. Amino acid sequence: CASSEDFTNTGELFF.

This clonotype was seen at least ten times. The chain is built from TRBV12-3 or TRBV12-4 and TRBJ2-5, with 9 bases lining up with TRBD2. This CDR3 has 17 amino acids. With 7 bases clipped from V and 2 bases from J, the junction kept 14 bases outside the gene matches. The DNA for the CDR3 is TGTGCCAGCACCTTTAGGGCGGGGGGGGAATTTCAAGAGACCCAGTACTTC. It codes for CASTFRAGGEFQETQYF.

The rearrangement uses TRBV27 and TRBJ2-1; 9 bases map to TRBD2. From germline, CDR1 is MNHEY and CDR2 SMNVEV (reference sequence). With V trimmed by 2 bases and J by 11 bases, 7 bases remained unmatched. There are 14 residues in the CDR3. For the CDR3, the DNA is TGTGCCAGCAGTTTAAGGACTAGCGCCAACCAGCAGTTCTTC. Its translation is CASSLRTSANQQFF.